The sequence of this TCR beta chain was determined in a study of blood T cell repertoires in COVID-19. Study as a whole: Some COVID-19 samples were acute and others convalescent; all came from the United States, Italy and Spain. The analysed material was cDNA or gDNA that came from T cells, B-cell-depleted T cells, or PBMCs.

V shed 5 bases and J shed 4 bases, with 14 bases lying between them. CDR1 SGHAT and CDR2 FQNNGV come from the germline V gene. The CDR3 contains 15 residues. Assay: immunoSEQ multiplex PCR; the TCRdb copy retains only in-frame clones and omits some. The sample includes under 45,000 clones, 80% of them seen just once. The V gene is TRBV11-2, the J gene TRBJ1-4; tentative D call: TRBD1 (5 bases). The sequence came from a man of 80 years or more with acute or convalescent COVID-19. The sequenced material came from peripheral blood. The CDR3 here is CASSAGPAVNEKLFF. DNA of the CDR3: TGTGCCAGCAGCGCGGGGCCTGCCGTTAATGAAAAACTGTTTTTT.